A single TCR beta chain is shown here with its context. Its antigen is currently unknown. This specimen belongs to a study of T cell responses to AZD1222 COVID-19 vaccine. The study, taken as a whole, reports: Targeting of unmutated variant regions was reportedly seen in nearly half of spike-specific TCRs. Of the AZD1222 recipients, only 5 to 7 were seropositive at baseline.

Trimming pared 0 bases from V and 2 bases from J, leaving 17 bases between. The CDR3 contains 17 residues. Germline V gene data show CDR1 as MNHNS and CDR2 as SASEGT. Generated by immunoSEQ multiplex PCR, the TCRdb table keeps only in-frame clones and is missing some. The sample has 100,000 to 150,000 clones; about 90% are singletons. The sample consisted of peripheral blood, taken on day 0 of AZD1222 vaccination. The chain couples TRBV6-1 to TRBJ2-7; tentative D call: TRBD2 (6 bases). The receptor comes from an adult in good health. CDR3 region: CASSEAAGPGDPYEQYF. The CDR3 coding sequence is TGTGCCAGCAGTGAAGCTGCCGGGCCGGGGGACCCCTACGAGCAGTACTTC.